What follows is one TCR beta chain and its context. Profiled with immunoSEQ multiplex PCR; TCRdb holds only in-frame clones, not every one. This table holds under 150,000 clones, roughly 85% found once. Seattle patients were enrolled during active infection and followed longitudinally. The record originates from a study of blood T cell repertoires in COVID-19. Study summary: Researchers got acute and convalescent COVID-19 samples from the United States, Italy and Spain.

The germline V gene encodes CDR1 MNHNS and CDR2 SASEGT. The CDR3 is made up of 14 amino acids. V lost 2 bases and J 1 base, leaving 8 bases between the germline ends. Sequencing was performed on peripheral blood. This receptor was taken from a woman in her fifties or sixties with COVID-19, enrolled during active disease. The chain is built from TRBV6-1 and TRBJ1-1, with D possibly being TRBD1 (5 bases). The CDR3 DNA follows: TGTGCCAGCAGTGAAAGGACAACGAACACTGAAGCTTTCTTT. Translation gives CASSERTTNTEAFF.